Listed below are T cell receptor beta chains from one sample, sequenced in a study of technical replicates of blood from several donors. Generated by immunoSEQ multiplex PCR, the TCRdb table keeps only in-frame clones and is missing some. The sample contains more than 65,000 clones, 95% to 97% of which appear only once. The source material was T cells isolated from PBMCs. All receptors derive from a human donor in good health. The CDR3 runs from the conserved cysteine through the conserved F or W. D genes are given only for firm matches. Clone size is shown for a subset of rows, as once, few, many or a class of expanded clone.

. . TRBJ1-5 TRBV4-2 CASSQGVGPYSNQPQHF TGTGCCAGCAGCCAAGGAGTTGGGCCATATAGCAATCAGCCCCAGCATTTT
. . TRBJ1-1 TRBV5-4 CASSPGTPGEAFF TGTGCCAGCAGCCCGGGGACACCGGGTGAAGCTTTCTTT
. TRBD1 TRBJ2-7 TRBV6-1 CASSSGTGSYEQYF TGTGCCAGCAGTTCCGGGACAGGGTCCTACGAGCAGTACTTC
once . TRBJ1-5 TRBV10-3 CAISNNSQPQHF TGTGCCATCAGCAATAACTCGCAGCCCCAGCATTTT
. . TRBJ2-1 TRBV6-5 CASSYQGRKDEQFF TGTGCCAGCAGTTATCAGGGTAGGAAGGATGAGCAGTTCTTC
. TRBD2 TRBJ2-7 TRBV19 CASSYAGTIYEQYF TGTGCCAGTAGCTACGCCGGGACTATCTACGAGCAGTACTTC
. TRBD2 TRBJ2-7 TRBV27 CASSSGLAGGAYPYEQYF TGTGCCAGCAGTTCCGGACTAGCGGGAGGGGCCTACCCCTACGAGCAGTACTTC
. . TRBJ2-7 TRBV5-1 CASSPIAAYEQYF TGCGCCAGCAGCCCTATAGCGGCCTACGAGCAGTACTTC
few TRBD2 TRBJ2-2 TRBV7-2 CASSLDGAGGNTGELFF TGTGCCAGCAGCTTAGATGGCGCGGGAGGGAACACCGGGGAGCTGTTTTTT
. . TRBJ1-5 TRBV19 CASSIVPGGNQPQHF TGTGCCAGTAGTATAGTCCCCGGGGGCAATCAGCCCCAGCATTTT
. TRBD1 TRBJ2-7 TRBV5-1 CASSTGQISYEQYF TGCGCCAGCAGCACGGGACAGATTAGCTACGAGCAGTACTTC
. TRBD2 TRBJ2-1 TRBV19 CASSGSRTSGGDEQFF TGTGCCAGTAGTGGGTCTCGGACTAGCGGAGGGGATGAGCAGTTCTTC
. TRBD1 TRBJ1-4 TRBV18 CASSPLGQGKNEKLFF TGTGCCAGCTCACCCCTAGGACAGGGAAAAAATGAAAAACTGTTTTTT
. TRBD1 TRBJ2-7 TRBV4-2 CASRQTGTGGFYEQYF TGTGCCAGCAGACAAACCGGGACAGGGGGGTTCTACGAGCAGTACTTC
. . TRBJ2-5 TRBV4-1 CASSQDPQFQTQYF TGCGCCAGCAGCCAAGATCCCCAGTTTCAGACCCAGTACTTC
once . TRBJ2-7 TRBV30 CAWSVLGDEQYF TGTGCCTGGAGTGTACTCGGGGACGAGCAGTACTTC
. . TRBJ2-5 TRBV28 CASSLSGQETQYF TGTGCCAGCAGCTTGTCAGGCCAAGAGACCCAGTACTTC
. . TRBJ2-1 TRBV6-5 CASALGGEQFF TGTGCCAGCGCCTTGGGGGGTGAGCAGTTCTTC
. . TRBJ2-2 TRBV5-1 CASSGTANTGELFF TGCGCCAGCAGCGGGACTGCGAACACCGGGGAGCTGTTTTTT
. TRBD1 TRBJ1-1 TRBV5-1 CASSRVTGDTEAFF TGCGCCAGCAGCAGGGTGACAGGGGACACTGAAGCTTTCTTT
. TRBD2 TRBJ2-7 TRBV19 CASSTTGTSYEQYF TGTGCCAGTAGTACCACCGGGACTAGCTACGAGCAGTACTTC
. TRBD1 TRBJ2-7 TRBV30 CAYVRDRDYEQYF TGTGCCTACGTCCGAGACAGGGACTACGAGCAGTACTTC
. TRBD1 TRBJ1-2 TRBV9 CASSVTRDRASYGYTF TGTGCCAGCAGCGTAACCCGGGACAGGGCTTCTTACGGCTACACCTTC
. . TRBJ2-1 TRBV10-3 CAITVSSYNEQFF TGTGCCATCACGGTAAGCTCCTACAATGAGCAGTTCTTC
. . TRBJ1-1 TRBV5-1 CATTPGGGSTEAFF TGCGCCACCACCCCGGGAGGGGGAAGTACTGAAGCTTTCTTT
. . TRBJ1-2 TRBV7-3 CASSLEGTDFRYTF TGTGCCAGCAGCTTAGAGGGCACGGATTTTCGCTACACCTTC
. TRBD1 TRBJ1-1 TRBV29-1 CSVHRGGSTEAFF TGCAGCGTCCACAGGGGTGGAAGCACTGAAGCTTTCTTT
. . TRBJ2-7 TRBV13 CASSSENREQYF TGTGCCAGCAGCTCTGAGAATCGGGAGCAGTACTTC
. . TRBJ2-3 TRBV13 CASSLAPGRDTQYF TGTGCCAGCAGCTTGGCACCGGGAAGAGATACGCAGTATTTT
. . TRBJ1-5 TRBV15 CATSGELQGNQPQHF TGTGCCACCAGCGGGGAATTACAGGGTAATCAGCCCCAGCATTTT
. . TRBJ2-2 TRBV4-1 CASSPTDTGELFF TGCGCCAGCAGCCCCACAGACACCGGGGAGCTGTTTTTT
. . TRBJ1-2 TRBV7-9 CASSLARQGSRSYGYTF TGTGCCAGCAGCTTAGCGAGGCAGGGGAGCAGGTCCTATGGCTACACCTTC
. . TRBJ2-2 TRBV28 CASSLALQNTGELFF TGTGCCAGCAGTTTAGCATTACAAAACACCGGGGAGCTGTTTTTT
once TRBD1 TRBJ1-5 TRBV28 CASDRGNQPQHF TGTGCCAGCGACAGGGGCAATCAGCCCCAGCATTTT
. . TRBJ1-1 TRBV25-1 CASSPPGLWNTEAFF TGTGCCAGCAGTCCCCCGGGACTCTGGAACACTGAAGCTTTCTTT